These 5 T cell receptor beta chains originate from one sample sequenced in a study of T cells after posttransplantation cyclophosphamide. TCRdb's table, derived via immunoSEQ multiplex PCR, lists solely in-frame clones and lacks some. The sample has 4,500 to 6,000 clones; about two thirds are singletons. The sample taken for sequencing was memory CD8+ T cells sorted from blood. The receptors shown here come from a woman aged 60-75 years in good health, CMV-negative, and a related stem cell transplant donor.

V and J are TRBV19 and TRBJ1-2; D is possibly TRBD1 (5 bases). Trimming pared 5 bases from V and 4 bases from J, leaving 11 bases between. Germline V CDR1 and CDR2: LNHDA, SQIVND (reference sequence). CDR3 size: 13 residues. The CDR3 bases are TGTGCCAGTAGTTTCGGGACTTTCTATGGCTACACCTTC. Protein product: CASSFGTFYGYTF.

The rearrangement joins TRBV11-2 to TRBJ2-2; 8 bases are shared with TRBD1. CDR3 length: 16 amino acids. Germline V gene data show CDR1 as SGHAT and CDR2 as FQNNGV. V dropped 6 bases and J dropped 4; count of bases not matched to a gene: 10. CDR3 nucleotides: TGTGCCAGCAGTCTCCCCACAGGGGGGCTCACCGGGGAGCTGTTTTTT. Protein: CASSLPTGGLTGELFF.

The CDR3, as DNA: TGTGCCAGCAGCAACCAAGGGGGGGAGCAATACTATGGCTACACCTTC. The encoded protein is CASSNQGGEQYYGYTF. This chain links TRBV11-2 with TRBJ1-2, with D possibly being TRBD1 (6 bases). CDR1 is SGHAT, CDR2 FQNNGV, per germline. This CDR3 has 16 residues. With 5 bases removed from V and 3 bases from J, the gap between germline ends came to 19 bases.

CDR3 sequence reads: CASSYGGGSPLHF. Here the CDR3 DNA reads TGTGCCAGCAGTTACGGCGGGGGTTCACCCCTCCACTTT. V is TRBV6-5 and J is TRBJ1-6; a possible D gene is TRBD1 (5 bases). Germline V lookup: CDR1 MNHEY, CDR2 SVGAGI. V lost 2 bases and J 9 bases, leaving 8 bases between the germline ends. This CDR3 is built from 13 residues.

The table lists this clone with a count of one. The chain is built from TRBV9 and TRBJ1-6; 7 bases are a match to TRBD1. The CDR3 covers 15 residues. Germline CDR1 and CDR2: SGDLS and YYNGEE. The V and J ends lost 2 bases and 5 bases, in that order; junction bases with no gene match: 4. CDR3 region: CASSVTGVHNSPLHF. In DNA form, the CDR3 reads TGTGCCAGCAGCGTTACAGGGGTACATAATTCACCCCTCCACTTT.